This T cell receptor beta chain was sequenced during a study of T cells in Graves' hyperthyroidism and ophthalmopathy. In the study overall: The authors collected peripheral blood at initial diagnosis, before any treatment. Findings and caveats of the study: Progression to ophthalmopathy was predicted a median of 6.5 months early.

The investigators amplified TCR beta CDR3 regions from RNA transcripts. TCR CDR3 regions were first amplified by RT-PCR with HTBI primers. TCRdb re-analysed the multiplex PCR reads in MiXCR, keeping a single row per CDR3 protein. The sample contains about 550,000 distinct CDR3 sequences, around 20% of which appear only once. This clonotype showed up many times. The antigen remains unidentified. Stable hyperthyroidism: no ophthalmopathy progression over 18 months of follow-up. Isolation of PBMCs was performed on around 9.8 ml fresh peripheral blood. Trimming took 7 bases from V and 5 from J; bases not matched to a gene: 7. This CDR3 contains 13 residues. The germline gives CDR1 MNHEY, CDR2 SVGEGT.

The sequence was collected from a man aged 18 to 29 with Graves' hyperthyroidism. This chain connects TRBV6-2 or TRBV6-3 to TRBJ1-2, with 7 bases identical to TRBD1. The material sequenced was blood. CDR3 sequence: CASNPGQLYGYTF. CDR3 bases: TGTGCCAGCAACCCGGGACAGTTATATGGCTACACCTTC.